The clone carrying this TCR beta chain has at least ten counts. The antigen remains undetermined. These data are taken from a study of Graves' ophthalmopathy and Graves' hyperthyroidism. The sequenced template was RNA, covering the TCR beta CDR3 region. An initial RT-PCR round employing HTBI primers preceded a second-round multiplex PCR. TCRdb itself ran the multiplex PCR reads through MiXCR, one entry per CDR3 protein. The repertoire includes around 400,000 distinct CDR3 sequences, 20% to 25% of them detected once, and approximately 3.2% sits in the top ten. Patients were diagnosed from clinical symptoms, serum thyroxine, TRAb, thyroid ultrasound and orbital computed tomography. Study-wide results and caveats: A model of 13 signatures distinguished ophthalmopathy from stable hyperthyroidism at approximately 90% sensitivity and approximately 77% specificity. The majority of expanded thyroid clonotypes above 0.001 frequency also occurred in blood. As the model predicted ophthalmopathy progression, it achieved a sensitivity of less than 71% and a specificity of 72.22%.

V gave up 0 bases and J gave up 6 bases, with 18 bases separating them. The CDR3 totals 15 residues. Germline V gene data show CDR1 as DFQATT and CDR2 as SNEGSKA (reference sequence). J is TRBJ2-7 and V is TRBV20-1; possibly TRBD2 for D (6 bases). Sequenced material: peripheral blood. This clonotype was obtained from a woman in her late teens or twenties with stable Graves' hyperthyroidism. The CDR3 region is CSARDLAGGEVEQYF. In nucleotides, the CDR3 is TGCAGTGCTAGAGATCTCGCAGGCGGGGAAGTCGAGCAGTACTTC.